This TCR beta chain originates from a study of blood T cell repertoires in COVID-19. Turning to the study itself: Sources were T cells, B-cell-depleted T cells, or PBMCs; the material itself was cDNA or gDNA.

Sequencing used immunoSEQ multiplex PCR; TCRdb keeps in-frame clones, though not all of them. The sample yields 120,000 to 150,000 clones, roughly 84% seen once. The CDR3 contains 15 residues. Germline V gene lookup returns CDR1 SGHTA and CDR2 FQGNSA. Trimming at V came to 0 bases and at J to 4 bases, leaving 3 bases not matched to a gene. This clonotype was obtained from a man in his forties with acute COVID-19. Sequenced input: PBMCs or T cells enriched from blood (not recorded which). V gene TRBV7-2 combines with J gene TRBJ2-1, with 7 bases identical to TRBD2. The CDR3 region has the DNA TGTGCCAGCAGCTTAGCGGGGGGGGAGTACAATGAGCAGTTCTTC. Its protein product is CASSLAGGEYNEQFF.